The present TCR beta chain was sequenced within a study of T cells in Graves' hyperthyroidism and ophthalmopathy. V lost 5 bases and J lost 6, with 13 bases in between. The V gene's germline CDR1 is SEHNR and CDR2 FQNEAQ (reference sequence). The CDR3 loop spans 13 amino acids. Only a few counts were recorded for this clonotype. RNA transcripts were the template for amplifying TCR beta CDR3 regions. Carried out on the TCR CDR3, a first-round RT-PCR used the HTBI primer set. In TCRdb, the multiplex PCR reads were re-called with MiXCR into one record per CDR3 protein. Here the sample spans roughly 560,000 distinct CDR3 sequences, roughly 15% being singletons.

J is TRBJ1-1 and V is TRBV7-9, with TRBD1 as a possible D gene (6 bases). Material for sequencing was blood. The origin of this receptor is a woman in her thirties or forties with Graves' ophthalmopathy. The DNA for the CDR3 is TGTGCCAGCAGCCAAAGACAGGTTCCTGAAGCTTTCTTT. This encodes CASSQRQVPEAFF.